This entry is about one TCR beta chain. This clonotype was detected only a few times. Its antigen is unknown. No base quality information exists; no much larger clone differs at one position. These data are taken from a study of T-cell memory formation after mild COVID-19 (dated by TCRdb to the early 2020s). Context from the whole study: TCR sequence clusters from the two donors were largely donor specific. In a couple of donors, T-cell clones that expanded and contracted after mild COVID-19 were tracked by sequencing TCRalpha and TCRbeta repertoires over time. The cohort was made up of two young adult volunteers, one female and one male, who were previously healthy.

V drops 4 bases and J drops 9 bases, leaving 7 bases in between. From a lookup of the germline V gene, CDR1 and CDR2 are SGHVS and FQNEAQ. Counted from cysteine to phenylalanine, this CDR3 has 11 amino acids. Just the 33-base CDR3 DNA is kept, in frame starting at base 1. Ficoll-Paque density gradient centrifugation was the method used to isolate PBMCs. Study-wide findings and limitations: SARS-CoV-2 specificity of the second-wave clones peaking on day 37 was not confirmed. Clones contracting from day 15 to 85 had balanced CD4/CD8 phenotypes, while a second wave expanding from day 15 to 37 was biased towards CD4+. Only a couple of mild cases were covered in the study, and larger cohorts including severe cases with pre-infection samples were considered necessary. The detection of some responding clones in pre-infection memory suggests that pre-existing cross-reactive memory T cells joined the SARS-CoV-2 response. Contracting CD4+ clones appeared mostly in the CM and EM memory subsets, whereas CD8+ clones were enriched in EMRA.

The instrument was an Illumina NovaSeq 6000. cDNA libraries for TCRalpha and TCRbeta were prepared by 5'RACE using constant-segment primers, with sample barcodes and unique molecular identifiers added. Trizol reagent was used to extract RNA from every sample. Library amplification was performed in two PCR steps, and a second sample barcode and Illumina TruSeq adapters were introduced in the second step. Sequencing of the libraries was done on an Illumina NovaSeq, producing 2 x 150 bp paired-end reads. Turning to the authors' computational methods: Demultiplexing of reads and collapsing into UMI-guided consensus sequences were performed with migec v1.2.7. With mixcr v2.1.11, UMI consensuses were aligned to TRA and TRB V and J templates and assembled into clonotypes. Expanded or contracted clonotypes were those called significant by both edgeR and NoisET, with noise models trained on biological replicates. For edgeR calls, the cutoffs were a false discovery rate-adjusted p below 0.01 and a log2 fold-change threshold of 1. As an exploratory analysis of dynamics, max-normalized trajectories of the 1000 most abundant clonotypes were examined with PCA combined with hierarchical clustering. The CD4 or CD8 phenotype of responding clones was assigned using the separately sequenced CD4+ and CD8+ repertoires. The public reads were run again by TCRdb, first through fastp at Q25 and then through MiXCR, and only productive beta chains were kept. Entries that share a CDR3 protein sequence are merged under the most common genes and DNA. TCRdb assigned the V and J calls; the authors' analysis was not used. Recorded for this sample are 470,000 or so distinct CDR3 sequences; 15% to 25% of them occurred a single time. 7.5% to 10% of the sample comes from the top ten.

The V and J segments used are TRBV7-8 and TRBJ2-1, with the D gene not clear enough to name. This TCR was sampled from an adult woman who had mild COVID-19 (a few samples of this study predate the infection). The sample titles of this study are shuffled in the database, so cell type and time point are left out; the donor was told from shared clones. Sequenced: PBMCs or a T cell subset sorted from them (not recorded which). The CDR3 reads as follows: CASSSSFEQFF. The DNA sequence is given as TGTGCCAGCAGCTCGAGCTTTGAGCAGTTCTTC.